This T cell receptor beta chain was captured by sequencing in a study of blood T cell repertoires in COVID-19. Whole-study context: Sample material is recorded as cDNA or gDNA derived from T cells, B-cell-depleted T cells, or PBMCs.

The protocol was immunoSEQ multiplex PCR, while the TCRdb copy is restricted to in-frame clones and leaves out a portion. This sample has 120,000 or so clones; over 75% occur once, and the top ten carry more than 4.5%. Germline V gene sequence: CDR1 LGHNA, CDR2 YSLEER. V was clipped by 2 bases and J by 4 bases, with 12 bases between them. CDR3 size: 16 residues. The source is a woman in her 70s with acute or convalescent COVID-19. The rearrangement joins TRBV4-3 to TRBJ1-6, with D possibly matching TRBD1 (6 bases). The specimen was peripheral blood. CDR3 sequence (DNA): TGCGCCAGCAGCCAATCCGGGACAAGATATAATTCACCCCTCCACTTT. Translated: CASSQSGTRYNSPLHF.